The TCR beta chain described here comes from a study of blood T cell repertoires in COVID-19. Data came from immunoSEQ multiplex PCR; TCRdb stores just in-frame clones and leaves some out. The profile shows around 180,000 clones, 80% to 85% of them singletons. CDR1 is GTSNPN and CDR2 is SVGIG in the germline V gene (reference sequence). Trimming took 5 bases from V and 6 from J, leaving 19 bases between them. The CDR3 is 14 residues long. Input material: peripheral blood. V is TRBV30 and J is TRBJ1-1; a weak D match, TRBD1 (5 bases). This TCR derives from a woman in her twenties or thirties with acute or convalescent COVID-19. For the CDR3, the DNA is TGTGCCTGGGAGGGTCCAGGGATCGGTTCTGAAGCTTTCTTT. It specifies CAWEGPGIGSEAFF.